This T cell receptor beta chain came from a study of graft-versus-host responses after intestinal transplantation. Study context: Each recipient received a multivisceral, liver-intestinal, or isolated intestinal graft. Anti-thymocyte globulin induction was given to all recipients, followed by tacrolimus and steroids for roughly three years.

Sequencing used immunoSEQ multiplex PCR; TCRdb keeps in-frame clones, though not all of them. The sample shows 75,000 to 100,000 clones, approximately 85% of them seen only once. J lost 7 bases, V lost 3 bases, and 4 bases had no gene match. This CDR3 spans 14 amino acids. Germline V gene data show CDR1 as SEHNR and CDR2 as FQNEAQ (reference sequence). The J gene is TRBJ2-1, the V gene TRBV7-9, with 9 bases lining up with TRBD2. Sequences were derived from PBMCs, sampled 255 days after intestinal transplant. This clonotype originated in a human patient who received an intestinal transplant, so some T cells may come from the graft donor. For the CDR3, the DNA is TGTGCCAGCAGCTTCCGGCTAGCGGGAAATGAGCAGTTCTTC. Its protein product is CASSFRLAGNEQFF.